These 26 T cell receptor beta chains came from one sample sequenced in a study of blood T cell repertoires in COVID-19. Only in-frame clones appear in the TCRdb table, and some are missing; sequencing was by immunoSEQ multiplex PCR. The sample lists roughly 42,000 clones, 85% to 90% occurring once. Sequenced: peripheral blood. These receptors were taken from a man younger than 45 with active or convalescent COVID-19.

The chain links TRBV12-3 or TRBV12-4 to TRBJ2-7; maybe TRBD1 (6 bases). There are 13 residues in the CDR3. Trimming shortened V by 5 bases and J by 5 bases, and 13 bases separated the two germline ends. Here the CDR3 DNA reads TGTGCCAGCAGTGTTCTACAGGGCCACGAGCAGTACTTC. This translates into CASSVLQGHEQYF.

The chain joins TRBV5-5 to TRBJ1-1; perhaps TRBD1 as D (5 bases). V was clipped by 3 bases and J by 4 bases, with 13 bases between them. Germline V gives CDR1 SGHKS, CDR2 YYEKEE (reference sequence). The CDR3 totals 14 residues. In DNA form, the CDR3 reads TGTGCCAGCAGCTGGGATGGGGGGATCACTGAAGCTTTCTTT. Amino acid sequence: CASSWDGGITEAFF.

The chain employs TRBV11-2 and TRBJ2-4; 11 positions match TRBD1. Germline values: CDR1 SGHAT, CDR2 FQNNGV. The CDR3 loop spans 20 amino acids. With 0 bases clipped from V and 1 base from J, the junction kept 11 bases outside the gene matches. Here the CDR3 reads CASSLERDRGYSFAKNIQYF. CDR3 DNA sequence: TGTGCCAGCAGCTTAGAACGGGACAGGGGGTACTCCTTCGCCAAAAACATTCAGTACTTC.

This sequence joins TRBV6-5 and TRBJ1-2; maybe TRBD1 (5 bases). There are 14 residues in the CDR3. V was clipped by 7 bases and J by 1 base, with 13 bases between them. CDR1 MNHEY and CDR2 SVGAGI come from the germline V gene. CDR3 region: CASMGRTSNYGYTF. In DNA form, the CDR3 reads TGTGCCAGCATGGGACGGACTAGTAACTATGGCTACACCTTC.

The genes are TRBV12-5 and TRBJ1-5; 9 bases line up with TRBD1. The V segment lost 7 bases and the J segment 2 bases; nucleotides outside the gene matches: 9. Germline CDR1 and CDR2: LGHNT and FRNRAP. This CDR3 contains 16 residues. This CDR3 reads CASAEDRGLGNQPQHF. In DNA, the CDR3 is TGTGCTAGTGCCGAGGACAGGGGACTTGGCAATCAGCCCCAGCATTTT.

CDR3 coding DNA: TGTGCCAGCAGCTTCGGGGGTTCGGGCAATCAGCCCCAGCATTTT. This sequence encodes CASSFGGSGNQPQHF. The chain employs TRBV5-4 and TRBJ1-5; tentative D call: TRBD1 (5 bases). CDR3 size: 15 residues. Per the germline V gene, CDR1 is SGHNT and CDR2 is YYREEE (reference sequence). V lost 2 bases to trimming and J lost 2 bases, with 11 bases between them.

V is TRBV30 and J is TRBJ2-5; the match to TRBD2 covers 10 bases. The CDR3 is 15 residues long. In germline, CDR1 is GTSNPN, CDR2 SVGIG (reference sequence). V shed 0 bases, J shed 4 bases, and the junction held 5 bases outside the gene matches. CDR3 protein: CAWSVLAGRGETQYF. The CDR3 DNA follows: TGTGCCTGGAGTGTACTAGCGGGAAGGGGAGAGACCCAGTACTTC.

The rearrangement joins TRBV7-9 to TRBJ2-1, with 15 nucleotides matching TRBD2. CDR1 SEHNR and CDR2 FQNEAQ come from the germline V gene (reference sequence). CDR3 length: 16 amino acids. Germline trimming cut 3 bases from V and 9 bases from J; bases unmatched to any gene: 6. The CDR3 DNA reads TGTGCCAGCAGCTTCACCTCGGGACTAGCGGGAGGTGAGCAGTTCTTC. This sequence encodes CASSFTSGLAGGEQFF.

V is TRBV5-4 and J is TRBJ2-5, with 8 bases aligning to TRBD1. Germline values: CDR1 SGHNT, CDR2 YYREEE (reference sequence). Trimming cost V 4 bases and J 2 bases; bases outside gene matches: 16. The CDR3 extends over 18 amino acids. CDR3 coding DNA: TGTGCCAGCAGCCGTAGGGGCAGGGGGCTTTTAGTTCAAGAGACCCAGTACTTC. It encodes CASSRRGRGLLVQETQYF. Variable domain in full (rest from reference TRBV5-4 and TRBJ2-5): ETGVTQSPTHLIKTRGQQVTLRCSSQSGHNTVSWYQQALGQGPQFIFQYYREEENGRGNFPPRFSGLQFPNYSSELNVNALELDDSALYLCASSRRGRGLLVQETQYFGPGTRLLVL.

The chain is built from TRBV7-2 and TRBJ2-7, with 8 bases fitting TRBD1. Losses at the gene ends were 2 bases for V and 3 bases for J; bases not matched to a gene: 0. The CDR3 spans 13 residues. Germline lookup yields CDR1 SGHTA and CDR2 FQGNSA. DNA for the CDR3: TGTGCCAGCAGCTTAACAGGGGGCTACGAGCAGTACGTC. This encodes CASSLTGGYEQYV.

The chain combines TRBV5-4 with TRBJ2-7, with a possible D match to TRBD2 (6 bases). V was trimmed by 3 bases and J by 5 bases, leaving 15 bases between them. Germline V gene data show CDR1 as SGHNT and CDR2 as YYREEE (reference sequence). This CDR3 is built from 14 residues. The CDR3 region has the DNA TGTGCCAGCAGCTCAGCCGGGGGTAGGGACGAGCAGTACGTC. It translates to CASSSAGGRDEQYV.

The rearrangement joins TRBV6-5 to TRBJ1-6; 10 positions match TRBD1. The CDR3 sequence is 13 residues long. Germline V gene data show CDR1 as MNHEY and CDR2 as SVGAGI. V shed 6 bases, J shed 7 bases, and the junction held 0 bases outside the gene matches. CDR3: CASRDRGNSPLHF. The CDR3 DNA reads TGTGCCAGCAGGGACAGGGGGAATTCACCCCTCCACTTT.

The chain uses TRBV9 and TRBJ1-2; the match to TRBD1 covers 7 bases. Germline trimming cut 3 bases from V and 2 bases from J; bases unmatched to any gene: 4. CDR3 length: 14 residues. From germline, CDR1 is SGDLS and CDR2 YYNGEE. CDR3 sequence reads: CASSDGTENYGYTF. The CDR3 DNA follows: TGTGCCAGCAGCGACGGGACAGAGAACTATGGCTACACCTTC.

The rearrangement links TRBV29-1 to TRBJ2-7; 11 nucleotides align to TRBD1. Germline-derived CDR1 and CDR2 are SQVTM and ANQGSEA. The CDR3 runs 17 residues. J gave up 5 bases and V 2 bases, and 14 bases lay outside the gene matches. Here the CDR3 reads CSVEKLRTGGGRNEQYF. For the CDR3, the DNA is TGCAGCGTTGAAAAGCTTCGGACAGGGGGCGGAAGGAACGAGCAGTACTTC.

For this clone: The same CDR3 can be traced to other DNA sequences in this sample. V gene TRBV7-2 combines with J gene TRBJ1-3; D gene unclear. Trimming shortened V by 1 base and J by 0 bases, and 4 bases separated the two germline ends. CDR3 size: 14 residues. Germline CDR1 SGHTA, CDR2 FQGNSA. DNA of the CDR3: TGTGCCAGCAGCTTAGATTACTCTGGAAACACCATATATTTT. Amino acids: CASSLDYSGNTIYF.

This chain joins TRBV11-3 and TRBJ2-7, with D perhaps TRBD1 (6 bases). The CDR3 is made up of 13 amino acids. Trimming took 5 bases from V and 2 from J, leaving 10 bases between them. Germline loops: CDR1 SGHNT, CDR2 YENEEA. The CDR3 spells CASSLGGTYEQYV. The CDR3 DNA reads as TGTGCCAGCAGCCTTGGGGGCACCTACGAGCAGTACGTC.

The chain combines TRBV7-2 with TRBJ2-2; TRBD1 agrees at 7 bases. The J segment lost 1 base and the V segment lost 5 bases, leaving 7 bases of the junction unmatched. Germline loops: CDR1 SGHTA, CDR2 FQGNSA. The CDR3 has 16 residues. The chain's CDR3 is CASSPRQGLNTGELFF. Written as DNA, the CDR3 is TGTGCCAGCAGCCCTAGACAGGGATTGAACACCGGGGAGCTGTTTTTT.

The chain carries TRBV7-8 and TRBJ1-2; TRBD1 matches 11 bases. V was clipped by 1 base and J by 0 bases; unmatched bases: 1. The germline gives CDR1 SGHVS, CDR2 FQNEAQ. The CDR3 is made up of 16 amino acids. CDR3 loop: CASSLGGQGANYGYTF. The CDR3 DNA follows: TGTGCCAGCAGCTTAGGGGGACAGGGGGCTAACTATGGCTACACCTTC.

CDR3 DNA: TGTGCCAGCTCTGCCAACAGGGGGCGAGAGACCCAGTACTTC. Amino acids: CASSANRGRETQYF. This chain joins TRBV18 and TRBJ2-5, with 9 bases fitting TRBD1. The junction had 6 bases not matched to a gene; V was cut back by 6 bases and J by 4 bases. CDR3 length equals 14 residues. Germline V gene sequence: CDR1 KGHSH, CDR2 LQKENI.

V gene TRBV2 combines with J gene TRBJ2-1, with a tentative D call TRBD1 (5 bases). The CDR3 has 14 residues. The V gene's germline CDR1 is SNHLY and CDR2 FYNNEI. With 2 bases removed from V and 2 bases from J, the gap between germline ends came to 7 bases. CDR3 protein: CASSERGTYNEQFF. The CDR3 DNA reads TGTGCCAGCAGTGAAAGGGGTACCTACAATGAGCAGTTCTTC.

The chain has TRBV19 and TRBJ1-5; D gene unclear. CDR1 is LNHDA and CDR2 is SQIVND in the germline V gene (reference sequence). There are 12 residues in the CDR3. Trimming shortened V by 0 bases and J by 7 bases, and 4 bases separated the two germline ends. In DNA, the CDR3 is TGTGCCAGTAGTATAGAACGGCAGCCCCAGCATTTT. Protein sequence: CASSIERQPQHF.

The chain joins TRBV11-2 to TRBJ2-4; 7 bases map to TRBD1. Germline CDR1 is SGHAT and CDR2 is FQNNGV. The CDR3 runs 15 residues. The junction had 9 bases not matched to a gene; V was cut back by 4 bases and J by 6 bases. CDR3 amino acids: CASSSTPGQSNIQYF. For the CDR3, the DNA is TGTGCCAGCAGCTCGACCCCGGGACAGTCAAACATTCAGTACTTC.

This clone was seen a few times. V is TRBV19 and J is TRBJ1-6; D not resolved. CDR1 LNHDA and CDR2 SQIVND come from the germline V gene (reference sequence). CDR3 size: 14 residues. With 7 bases removed from V and 8 bases from J, the gap between germline ends came to 15 bases. As DNA, the CDR3 is TGTGCCAGTAAGCACCGGGAAGCTTATTCACCCCTCCACTTT. Translated, it gives CASKHREAYSPLHF.

This chain connects TRBV25-1 to TRBJ2-7; D not certain. The CDR3 loop spans 12 amino acids. CDR1 is MGHDK, CDR2 SYGVNS, per germline. Deletions cut 7 bases from V and 5 bases from J, with 12 bases between. Written as DNA, the CDR3 is TGTGCCAGCAAGCGCCGCTGGGACGAGCAGTACGTC. Translation gives CASKRRWDEQYV.

V usage is TRBV5-4 and J usage is TRBJ2-1, with TRBD2 matching over 16 bases. This CDR3 region has 17 residues. V lost 4 bases, J lost 7 bases, and 8 bases stayed unmatched. CDR1 and CDR2 from the germline V gene are SGHNT and YYREEE (reference sequence). The CDR3 loop is CASSDPGLAGGPNEQFF. The CDR3 DNA reads TGTGCCAGCAGCGACCCGGGACTAGCGGGAGGGCCTAATGAGCAGTTCTTC.

J is TRBJ2-6 and V is TRBV15, with D perhaps TRBD2 (6 bases). The length of the CDR3 is 16 residues. Germline V gene data show CDR1 as LNHNV and CDR2 as YYDKDF (reference sequence). V was pared by 1 base and J by 1 base, with 8 bases between. The CDR3 sequence: CATSRASGSGANVLTF. CDR3 nucleotides: TGTGCCACCAGCAGAGCCAGCGGGTCTGGGGCCAACGTCCTGACTTTC.